These 12 T cell receptor beta chains share one sample of origin, sequenced in a study of T cell clones after liver transplantation. Profiling relied on immunoSEQ multiplex PCR, and the TCRdb table lists in-frame clones only, not all of them. The data hold about 75,000 clones, with around four fifths observed a single time. Source: CD4+ T cells from blood, taken 48 months after liver transplant. All receptors derive from a human patient who received a liver transplant. Some T cells may be provided by the graft donor.

This chain links TRBV6-5 with TRBJ1-5; TRBD1 matches 9 bases. CDR1 is MNHEY, CDR2 SVGAGI, per germline. The CDR3 is 16 amino acids. The V segment lost 4 bases and the J segment 6 bases; nucleotides outside the gene matches: 10. In DNA, the CDR3 is TGTGCCAGCAGTTCCCAGGGGACAGGGAGAGCTCAGCCCCAGCATTTT. Amino acids: CASSSQGTGRAQPQHF.

The J gene is TRBJ1-5, the V gene TRBV6-5, with no clear D. Trimming cost V 8 bases and J 4 bases, with 12 bases left between them. CDR1 is MNHEY, CDR2 SVGAGI, per germline. The CDR3 contains 13 residues. In DNA form, the CDR3 reads TGTGCCAGCGCTTGGGCAGAGAATCAGCCCCAGCATTTT. It encodes CASAWAENQPQHF.

This chain joins TRBV6-6 and TRBJ2-2; D gene unclear. Germline CDR1 and CDR2: MNHNY and SVGAGI (reference sequence). There are 16 residues in the CDR3. V lost 1 base to trimming and J lost 0 bases, with 9 bases between them. CDR3 amino acids: CASSYLGNANTGELFF. The CDR3 DNA follows: TGTGCCAGCAGTTACTTGGGCAACGCGAACACCGGGGAGCTGTTTTTT.

The chain joins TRBV4-3 to TRBJ2-3; tentatively, D is TRBD1 (5 bases). Germline V lookup: CDR1 LGHNA, CDR2 YSLEER. The CDR3 is made up of 14 amino acids. Between the trimmed V and J ends, which lost 4 bases and 7 bases, there was a span of 15 bases. The DNA of the CDR3 is TGCGCCAGCAGCCGCTTAAGGGGCCCACATACGCAGTATTTT. Its translation: CASSRLRGPHTQYF.

The rearrangement uses TRBV30 and TRBJ2-1, with a possible D match to TRBD2 (6 bases). Looked up from germline, CDR1 is GTSNPN and CDR2 is SVGIG (reference sequence). The CDR3 spans 12 residues. V lost 3 bases, J lost 9 bases, and 12 bases lay in between. Here the CDR3 reads CAWRGLASEQFF. For the CDR3, the DNA is TGTGCCTGGAGAGGTCTAGCGAGTGAGCAGTTCTTC.

V usage is TRBV28 and J usage is TRBJ1-4; 11 positions agree with TRBD1. The CDR3 extends over 15 amino acids. Germline CDR1 reads MDHEN; CDR2 reads SYDVKM. The J segment lost 8 bases and the V segment lost 5 bases, leaving 7 bases of the junction unmatched. DNA of the CDR3: TGTGCCAGCAGTACCCCCGGGACAGGGGGAGAAAAACTGTTTTTT. The encoded protein is CASSTPGTGGEKLFF.

The genes are TRBV2 and TRBJ1-2, with 10 bases aligning to TRBD1. The CDR3 contains 14 residues. Trimming took 5 bases from V and 3 from J; bases not matched to a gene: 3. Germline V gene lookup returns CDR1 SNHLY and CDR2 FYNNEI. The CDR3 DNA sequence: TGTGCCAGCAGTTGGGACAGGGGAGACTATGGCTACACCTTC. It is translated as CASSWDRGDYGYTF.

This clone rates as medium-sized. V usage is TRBV19 and J usage is TRBJ1-5; no definite D call. Germline V lookup: CDR1 LNHDA, CDR2 SQIVND (reference sequence). The CDR3 sequence is 14 residues long. Trimming removed 6 bases at V and 1 base at J, with 10 bases between. Here the CDR3 reads CASRYSGSNQPQHF. CDR3 DNA sequence: TGTGCCAGTAGATACTCCGGCAGCAATCAGCCCCAGCATTTT.

The rearrangement links TRBV7-9 to TRBJ2-7, with D possibly being TRBD2 (6 bases). The CDR3 has 17 residues. The germline CDR1 and CDR2 sequences are SEHNR and FQNEAQ (reference sequence). Trimming removed 2 bases at V and 0 bases at J, with 17 bases between. The CDR3 is CASSLRGGGEVSYEQYF. As DNA, the CDR3 is TGTGCCAGCAGCTTAAGGGGTGGCGGGGAGGTCTCCTACGAGCAGTACTTC.

The chain employs TRBV6-5 and TRBJ1-1; D gene ambiguous. Germline V gene data show CDR1 as MNHEY and CDR2 as SVGAGI. V was clipped by 6 bases and J by 1 base, with 3 bases between them. The CDR3 covers 11 residues. As DNA, the CDR3 is TGTGCCAGCAGGAGGAACACTGAAGCTTTCTTT. It encodes CASRRNTEAFF.

Concerning this clone itself: This specimen includes other DNA sequences encoding the same CDR3. The V call is TRBV29-1, the J call TRBJ2-2; 11 nucleotides agree with TRBD1. Per germline, CDR1 SQVTM and CDR2 ANQGSEA. The ends lost 7 bases at V and 3 bases at J; junction bases unmatched: 1. The CDR3 has 13 residues. CDR3 amino acids: CSGGQGDTGELFF. CDR3 sequence (DNA): TGCAGCGGGGGACAGGGGGACACCGGGGAGCTGTTTTTT.

The table lists this clone with a count of one. The chain links TRBV6-5 to TRBJ2-3; possible D gene TRBD1, 5 bases. The CDR3 loop spans 12 amino acids. CDR1 is MNHEY and CDR2 is SVGAGI in the germline V gene. Trimming left V 6 bases short and J 4 bases short, with 8 bases between. This chain's CDR3 is CASRGRADTQYF. The CDR3 DNA sequence: TGTGCCAGCAGGGGGCGCGCAGATACGCAGTATTTT.